These 19 T cell receptor beta chains originate from one sample sequenced in a study of blood T cell repertoires in COVID-19. TCRdb keeps only in-frame clones here, not all; method: immunoSEQ multiplex PCR. The data contain about 90,000 clones, 85% of them singletons. The sample was peripheral blood. Every receptor here comes from a man aged 50-59 years with acute or convalescent COVID-19.

The chain carries TRBV5-6 and TRBJ1-4; 7 nucleotides match TRBD1. Germline CDR1 is SGHDT and CDR2 is YYEEEE. The CDR3 runs 15 residues. Trimming at V came to 5 bases and at J to 8 bases, leaving 12 bases not matched to a gene. As DNA, the CDR3 is TGTGCCAGCAGTGCTGGGGCAGGGGGTGGAGAAAAACTGTTTTTT. This sequence encodes CASSAGAGGGEKLFF.

J is TRBJ2-1 and V is TRBV7-3, with a tentative D call TRBD2 (6 bases). CDR1 and CDR2 from the germline V gene are SGHTA and FQGTGA. V lost 2 bases and J lost 6, with 20 bases in between. This CDR3 spans 17 amino acids. CDR3 DNA sequence: TGTGCCAGCAGCTTAGGGGGACCGGGAGTACTTGCCAATGAGCAGTTCTTC. Translation: CASSLGGPGVLANEQFF.

This rearrangement joins TRBV19 to TRBJ2-5; a weak D match, TRBD2 (6 bases). The CDR3 covers 16 residues. CDR1 and CDR2 (germline): LNHDA, SQIVND (reference sequence). With 4 bases removed from V and 0 bases from J, the gap between germline ends came to 15 bases. In DNA form, the CDR3 reads TGTGCCAGTAGTAAAGGGGCGGGGTCGTACCAAGAGACCCAGTACTTC. Its protein is CASSKGAGSYQETQYF.

This chain connects TRBV5-6 to TRBJ1-4; the D is unclear. Germline loops: CDR1 SGHDT, CDR2 YYEEEE. The CDR3 is 12 residues long. V was shortened by 2 bases and J by 4 bases, with 3 bases between the two germline ends. The CDR3, as DNA: TGTGCCAGCAGCTTCTATAATGAAAAACTGTTTTTT. Its translation is CASSFYNEKLFF. Looking up the rest from reference TRBV5-6 and TRBJ1-4 gives the full variable domain: DAGVTQSPTHLIKTRGQQVTLRCSPKSGHDTVSWYQQALGQGPQFIFQYYEEEERQRGNFPDRFSGHQFPNYSSELNVNALLLGDSALYLCASSFYNEKLFFGSGTQLSVL.

The genes are TRBV29-1 and TRBJ2-7; TRBD1 might be the D (5 bases). V was trimmed by 7 bases and J by 2 bases, leaving 18 bases between them. In germline, CDR1 is SQVTM, CDR2 ANQGSEA. The CDR3 totals 14 residues. Written as DNA, the CDR3 is TGCAGCGCACGAATCTCGACAGTACCCTACGAGCAGTACTTC. It codes for CSARISTVPYEQYF.

This clone was found once. V is TRBV20-1 and J is TRBJ2-5; D is unresolved. The CDR3 sequence is 13 residues long. Germline values: CDR1 DFQATT, CDR2 SNEGSKA (reference sequence). Trimming took off 3 bases at V and 3 bases at J, with 11 bases between the two ends. This CDR3 reads CSASPMSEETQYF. DNA of the CDR3: TGCAGTGCTAGTCCGATGTCGGAAGAGACCCAGTACTTC.

The count of this clone is one. The CDR3 sequence is CASSQGGPTVRQFF. The CDR3 bases are TGCGCCAGCAGCCAAGGTGGCCCCACAGTGCGGCAGTTCTTC. This sequence joins TRBV4-3 and TRBJ2-1; D ambiguous. Germline lookup yields CDR1 LGHNA and CDR2 YSLEER. Trimming took 1 base from V and 12 from J, leaving 16 bases between them. This CDR3 comprises 14 residues.

V usage is TRBV27 and J usage is TRBJ2-5; D may be TRBD1 (6 bases). The germline CDR1 and CDR2 sequences are MNHEY and SMNVEV (reference sequence). This CDR3 region has 21 residues. V was pared by 0 bases and J by 3 bases, with 29 bases between. In DNA form, the CDR3 reads TGTGCCAGCAGTTTATCCCCCAGAGCCCGATGCGGTCAGGGGTACGAAGAGACCCAGTACTTC. This translates into CASSLSPRARCGQGYEETQYF.

J is TRBJ2-1 and V is TRBV7-2; 7 bases line up with TRBD2. CDR1 is SGHTA, CDR2 FQGNSA, per germline. Trimming removed 5 bases from V and 4 bases from J; junction bases left unmatched: 5. There are 14 residues in the CDR3. The CDR3 region has the DNA TGTGCCAGCAGCGCCCGGACTAGTTACAATGAGCAGTTCTTC. Protein sequence: CASSARTSYNEQFF.

The J gene is TRBJ1-3, the V gene TRBV7-3, with a possible D match to TRBD1 (5 bases). This CDR3 comprises 16 residues. Trimming pared 1 base from V and 0 bases from J, leaving 10 bases between. Germline CDR1 and CDR2: SGHTA and FQGTGA. The chain's CDR3 is CASSLSQGLSGNTIYF. CDR3 DNA sequence: TGTGCCAGCAGCTTAAGTCAGGGCCTCTCTGGAAACACCATATATTTT.

J is TRBJ2-5 and V is TRBV4-1, with TRBD2 matching over 7 bases. Germline CDR1 is MGHRA and CDR2 is YSYEKL. The CDR3 is 16 residues long. Trimming removed 1 base from V and 5 bases from J; junction bases left unmatched: 10. CDR3 sequence: CASSQVGTGGGETQYF. The CDR3 DNA sequence: TGCGCCAGCAGCCAAGTCGGCACTGGGGGAGGGGAGACCCAGTACTTC.

The chain links TRBV4-3 to TRBJ2-5, with D possibly being TRBD2 (6 bases). Germline CDR1 and CDR2: LGHNA and YSLEER. The CDR3 has 14 amino acids. V lost 1 base to trimming and J lost 5 bases, with 11 bases between them. The CDR3 sequence is CASSQGGNWETQYF. The CDR3 DNA reads as TGCGCCAGCAGCCAAGGCGGGAACTGGGAGACCCAGTACTTC.

V usage is TRBV7-3 and J usage is TRBJ2-3; 9 bases align to TRBD2. Trimming at V came to 6 bases and at J to 5 bases, leaving 6 bases not matched to a gene. Germline V gene data show CDR1 as SGHTA and CDR2 as FQGTGA. The CDR3 length is 14 residues. CDR3 coding DNA: TGTGCCAGCAGATCTAGCGGGATGGGAGATACGCAGTATTTT. Residues: CASRSSGMGDTQYF. Using reference TRBV7-3 and TRBJ2-3 for the parts outside the CDR3, the full variable domain is GAGVSQTPSNKVTEKGKYVELRCDPISGHTALYWYRQSLGQGPEFLIYFQGTGAADDSGLPNDRFFAVRPEGSVSTLKIQRTERGDSAVYLCASRSSGMGDTQYFGPGTRLTVL.

The chain joins TRBV19 to TRBJ1-2; D gene ambiguous. Germline CDR1 is LNHDA and CDR2 is SQIVND (reference sequence). This CDR3 is 16 amino acids long. The germline V and J ends were trimmed by 3 bases and 5 bases, with 19 bases remaining between them. For the CDR3, the DNA is TGTGCCAGTAGTATGGATCCCCGGGGTCGTCAGTATGGCTACACCTTC. Protein: CASSMDPRGRQYGYTF.

As DNA, the CDR3 is TGTGCCAGCAGTGAAATGAGGGGGCCGACCTCACCCCTCCACTTT. It codes for CASSEMRGPTSPLHF. The chain recombines TRBV6-1 with TRBJ1-6, with 7 bases aligning to TRBD1. Germline V gives CDR1 MNHNS, CDR2 SASEGT. There are 15 residues in the CDR3. J was trimmed by 10 bases and V by 2 bases; bases with no gene match: 8.

The genes are TRBV19 and TRBJ1-2; 7 nucleotides line up with TRBD1. The V segment lost 4 bases and the J segment 0 bases; nucleotides outside the gene matches: 14. The CDR3 is 18 residues long. Germline CDR1 LNHDA, CDR2 SQIVND (reference sequence). The CDR3 coding sequence is TGTGCCAGTAGTACCCACTGGACCTCGGGACAGCCTAACTATGGCTACACCTTC. Translation: CASSTHWTSGQPNYGYTF.

This clone was observed a single time. This chain connects TRBV25-1 to TRBJ2-7; 8 positions match TRBD1. The CDR3 has 15 amino acids. The V gene end was trimmed by 2 bases and the J gene end by 2 bases; junction bases not matched to a gene: 5. CDR1 is MGHDK and CDR2 is SYGVNS in the germline V gene. The CDR3 DNA reads TGTGCCAGCAGTGAAGTCGGACAGGGTCCCTACGAGCAGTACTTC. Translating it yields CASSEVGQGPYEQYF.

This chain connects TRBV6-5 to TRBJ2-5, with 10 bases aligning to TRBD1. Unmatched junction bases numbered 4, after V lost 0 bases and J lost 3 bases. The CDR3 consists of 16 residues. Germline assignment: CDR1 MNHEY and CDR2 SVGAGI. The CDR3 loop is CASSYSAGTGEETQYF. CDR3 DNA: TGTGCCAGCAGTTACTCCGCTGGGACAGGGGAAGAGACCCAGTACTTC.

The CDR3 loop is CASSARGGSYNEQFF. Written as DNA, the CDR3 is TGTGCCAGCAGCGCGCGGGGGGGCTCCTACAATGAGCAGTTCTTC. V usage is TRBV5-6 and J usage is TRBJ2-1, with 9 bases that match TRBD2. After removal of 4 bases from V and 0 bases from J, the junction contained 2 bases not matched to a gene. The CDR3 totals 15 residues. The V gene's germline CDR1 is SGHDT and CDR2 YYEEEE.